This entry lists 23 T cell receptor beta chains sequenced from one sample in a study of spatial heterogeneity in lung cancer. These TCRs are of unknown antigen specificity. TCRdb called the 5' RACE reads again in MiXCR, with one record for every CDR3 protein. Found here are some 23,000 distinct CDR3 sequences, roughly 10% of them singletons; the top ten hold around 7.7%. Points from the study as a whole: Mutation counts in tumors were tracked by counts of expanded intratumoral alpha and beta TCRs.

Sample time point: sample taken at primary tumor resection. This specimen was lung tumor tissue, taken at surgery. Every receptor here comes from a male donor with early-stage non-small cell lung cancer.

This clonotype was detected many times. The gene calls are TRBV12-5 and TRBJ2-5; either TRBD1 or TRBD2 may supply D (5 bases each). Trimming pared 4 bases from V and 5 bases from J, leaving 14 bases between. Looked up from germline, CDR1 is LGHNT and CDR2 is FRNRAP. The CDR3 extends over 14 amino acids. As DNA, the CDR3 is TGTGCTAGTGGTTCGTCCGGGAAGGGGGAGACCCAGTACTTC. This sequence encodes CASGSSGKGETQYF.

This clonotype was detected many times. The rearrangement links TRBV3-1 to TRBJ2-7; D unclear. The ends were cut back, 6 bases at V and 5 bases at J, with 11 bases in the middle. The CDR3 contains 12 residues. The V gene's germline CDR1 is LGHDT and CDR2 YNNKEL (reference sequence). The CDR3 DNA sequence: TGTGCCAGCAGTATCCTCGCGAACGAGCAGTACTTC. This translates into CASSILANEQYF.

This clonotype was seen at least ten times. This sequence joins TRBV7-8 and TRBJ2-5, with 9 bases that match TRBD2. The germline V gene has CDR1 SGHVS and CDR2 FQNEAQ. CDR3 length equals 16 residues. With V trimmed by 5 bases and J by 4 bases, 11 bases remained unmatched. DNA of the CDR3: TGTGCCAGCAGCAACAGGAGGGGACTAGCAGGAGAGACCCAGTACTTC. As protein: CASSNRRGLAGETQYF.

This clonotype was detected many times. This rearrangement joins TRBV5-1 to TRBJ2-2; D may be TRBD2 (6 bases). The CDR3 extends over 14 amino acids. Trimming removed 4 bases at V and 5 bases at J, with 12 bases between. Germline lookup yields CDR1 SGHRS and CDR2 YFSETQ. CDR3 loop: CASSPSGGTGELFF. CDR3 DNA sequence: TGCGCCAGCAGCCCAAGTGGAGGGACCGGGGAGCTGTTTTTT.

This clonotype has ten or more counts. The chain has TRBV6-6 and TRBJ2-6, with 8 bases aligning to TRBD1. The CDR3 consists of 16 residues. Germline V lookup: CDR1 MNHNY, CDR2 SVGAGI (reference sequence). After removal of 6 bases from V and 1 base from J, the junction contained 5 bases not matched to a gene. CDR3 sequence reads: CASRRTGRSGANVLTF. The CDR3 bases are TGTGCCAGCAGACGGACAGGGAGATCTGGGGCCAACGTCCTGACTTTC.

This clonotype showed up many times. The rearrangement links TRBV4-2 to TRBJ2-2; D unclear. In germline, CDR1 is LGHNA, CDR2 YNFKEQ. V lost 0 bases, J lost 6 bases, and 5 bases lay in between. The CDR3 has 13 amino acids. CDR3 sequence (DNA): TGTGCCAGCAGCCAAGAATACTCCGGGGAGCTGTTTTTT. This encodes CASSQEYSGELFF.

The chain uses TRBV5-4 and TRBJ2-3, with 8 bases that match TRBD1. CDR3 length equals 14 residues. V gave up 3 bases and J gave up 3 bases; unmatched junction bases: 3. The germline V gene encodes CDR1 SGHNT and CDR2 YYREEE (reference sequence). The CDR3 coding sequence is TGTGCCAGCAGCTGGTGGACAGGGACAGATACGCAGTATTTT. Encoded protein: CASSWWTGTDTQYF.

This clonotype was seen ten or more times. This chain uses TRBV10-3 with TRBJ1-5; 7 bases line up with TRBD1. The V and J ends lost 0 bases and 0 bases, in that order; junction bases with no gene match: 11. Looked up from germline, CDR1 is ENHRY and CDR2 is SYGVKD. This CDR3 region has 19 residues. The CDR3 loop is CAISESTLWDSLSNQPQHF. The CDR3 DNA is TGTGCCATCAGTGAGTCGACTCTTTGGGACAGCCTTAGCAATCAGCCCCAGCATTTT.

This clonotype was counted at least ten times. This chain's CDR3 is CASSQGQGSIYEQYF. CDR3 in DNA: TGCGCCAGCAGCCAGGGACAGGGGTCCATATACGAGCAGTACTTC. The chain links TRBV4-1 to TRBJ2-7; 10 bases match TRBD1. The CDR3 is made up of 15 amino acids. Trimming took 3 bases from V and 4 from J; bases not matched to a gene: 6. Germline CDR1 MGHRA, CDR2 YSYEKL.

V gene TRBV7-9 combines with J gene TRBJ2-3; 7 bases fit TRBD1. Germline loops: CDR1 SEHNR, CDR2 FQNEAQ (reference sequence). The CDR3 length is 15 residues. V was pared by 4 bases and J by 2 bases, with 6 bases of the junction left unmatched. The DNA of the CDR3 is TGTGCCAGCAGCTATACACAGGGGTCCACAGATACGCAGTATTTT. It specifies CASSYTQGSTDTQYF.

At least ten counts were recorded for this clonotype. The genes are TRBV27 and TRBJ2-1; 7 nucleotides align to TRBD1. Germline loops: CDR1 MNHEY, CDR2 SMNVEV (reference sequence). The ends lost 4 bases at V and 9 bases at J; junction bases unmatched: 9. The CDR3 is made up of 14 amino acids. The CDR3 nucleotides read TGTGCCAGCAGTTCGACAGGGTATGGAAGTGAGCAGTTCTTC. It codes for CASSSTGYGSEQFF.

This clonotype appeared many times. The CDR3 sequence: CSATTGWMNTEAFF. Written as DNA, the CDR3 is TGCAGTGCTACGACAGGGTGGATGAACACTGAAGCTTTCTTT. This chain connects TRBV20-1 to TRBJ1-1; 7 bases match TRBD1. The CDR3 has 14 residues. V gave up 4 bases and J gave up 0 bases; unmatched junction bases: 5. CDR1 is DFQATT and CDR2 is SNEGSKA in the germline V gene (reference sequence).

This clonotype was detected only a few times. The chain has TRBV27 and TRBJ2-7; TRBD1 matches 8 bases. The CDR3 has 13 amino acids. V gave up 5 bases and J gave up 5 bases; unmatched junction bases: 5. Germline CDR1 is MNHEY and CDR2 is SMNVEV (reference sequence). The CDR3 protein is CASSPQGANEQYF. As DNA, the CDR3 is TGTGCCAGCAGTCCTCAGGGGGCCAACGAGCAGTACTTC.

This clonotype was observed a few times. The chain recombines TRBV11-3 with TRBJ2-7, with D perhaps matching TRBD1 or TRBD2 (6 bases each). The CDR3 runs 13 residues. Trimming stripped 3 bases from V and 6 bases from J, with 12 bases between. Germline loops: CDR1 SGHNT, CDR2 YENEEA. The CDR3 is CASSLGGLGEQYF. The CDR3 DNA follows: TGTGCCAGCAGCTTGGGGGGCCTGGGCGAGCAGTACTTC. The variable domain in full, with the rest retrieved from reference TRBV11-3 and TRBJ2-7, is EAGVVQSPRYKIIEKKQPVAFWCNPISGHNTLYWYLQNLGQGPELLIRYENEEAVDDSQLPKDRFSAERLKGVDSTLKIQPAELGDSAVYLCASSLGGLGEQYFGPGTRLTVT.

The CDR3: CASSAEGTRMNSNTGELFF. The CDR3, as DNA: TGTGCCAGCAGCGCCGAAGGAACTCGAATGAATTCGAACACCGGGGAGCTGTTTTTT. V usage is TRBV9 and J usage is TRBJ2-2, with D uncertain. The V gene lost 3 bases and the J gene lost 0 bases, with 21 bases spanning the gap. The CDR3 covers 19 residues. Per germline, CDR1 SGDLS and CDR2 YYNGEE.

This clonotype was found many times. The rearrangement uses TRBV5-6 and TRBJ2-5, with D tentatively TRBD1 (7 bases). In germline, CDR1 is SGHDT, CDR2 YYEEEE. This CDR3 is built from 15 residues. V was trimmed by 7 bases and J by 7 bases, leaving 23 bases between them. The CDR3 nucleotides are TGTGCCAGCGGAGCAGGGGGGACGGGAGACCGGACCCAGTACTTC. Protein sequence: CASGAGGTGDRTQYF. Full variable domain (remainder filled in from reference TRBV5-6 and TRBJ2-5): DAGVTQSPTHLIKTRGQQVTLRCSPKSGHDTVSWYQQALGQGPQFIFQYYEEEERQRGNFPDRFSGHQFPNYSSELNVNALLLGDSALYLCASGAGGTGDRTQYFGPGTRLLVL.

This clonotype was picked up many times. The rearrangement links TRBV10-3 to TRBJ2-1; D is perhaps TRBD2 (6 bases). Trimming removed 7 bases from V and 8 bases from J, with 18 bases in between. Germline assignment: CDR1 ENHRY and CDR2 SYGVKD. The CDR3 has 14 amino acids. CDR3 region: CAIKREGGVDEQFF. The DNA for the CDR3 is TGTGCCATCAAACGAGAAGGAGGGGTCGATGAGCAGTTCTTC.

This clonotype was recorded at least ten times. V gene TRBV2 combines with J gene TRBJ1-6; TRBD1 agrees at 9 bases. Trimming removed 2 bases from V and 7 bases from J; junction bases left unmatched: 6. The CDR3 covers 16 residues. Germline V gene sequence: CDR1 SNHLY, CDR2 FYNNEI. This CDR3 is CASSERDRESNSPLHF. Written as DNA, the CDR3 is TGTGCCAGCAGTGAACGGGACAGGGAGAGCAATTCACCCCTCCACTTT.

This clonotype has a count of ten or more. This chain links TRBV4-3 with TRBJ2-7, with TRBD1 matching over 7 bases. Germline V CDR1 and CDR2: LGHNA, YSLEER. V shed 0 bases, J shed 0 bases, and the junction held 5 bases outside the gene matches. This CDR3 has 16 amino acids. This CDR3 reads CASSQERGQSSYEQYF. As DNA, the CDR3 is TGCGCCAGCAGCCAAGAGAGGGGACAGAGCTCCTACGAGCAGTACTTC.

This clonotype is judged medium-sized (0.01 to 0.1%). The chain carries TRBV9 and TRBJ1-1; D is ambiguous. The CDR3 extends over 14 amino acids. Germline values: CDR1 SGDLS, CDR2 YYNGEE. V lost 4 bases and J lost 2, with 12 bases in between. CDR3: CASSTQALNTEAFF. CDR3 coding DNA: TGTGCCAGCAGCACTCAGGCCCTTAACACTGAAGCTTTCTTT.

This clonotype was recorded a few times. The rearrangement links TRBV19 to TRBJ2-1; D is unclear. V lost 10 bases, J lost 9 bases, and 13 bases lay in between. This CDR3 spans 11 amino acids. CDR1 LNHDA and CDR2 SQIVND come from the germline V gene (reference sequence). The CDR3 loop is CAIGSGGEQFF. CDR3 coding DNA: TGTGCCATCGGCTCAGGTGGTGAGCAGTTCTTC.

By share, this clonotype ranks as medium-sized. This sequence joins TRBV30 and TRBJ2-5; TRBD2 might be the D (6 bases). This CDR3 comprises 13 residues. Looked up from germline, CDR1 is GTSNPN and CDR2 is SVGIG (reference sequence). V was shortened by 5 bases and J by 7 bases, with 17 bases between the two germline ends. CDR3 residues: CAWEGAMGGTQYF. The CDR3 bases are TGTGCCTGGGAAGGGGCGATGGGGGGGACCCAGTACTTC.

This clonotype has just a few counts. The chain uses TRBV6-6 and TRBJ1-2; 7 positions match TRBD1. Germline CDR1 MNHNY, CDR2 SVGAGI (reference sequence). V gave up 6 bases and J gave up 4 bases; unmatched junction bases: 5. This CDR3 spans 13 amino acids. CDR3 amino acids: CASRDRTGYGYTF. The CDR3 bases are TGTGCCAGCAGGGACCGGACAGGCTATGGCTACACCTTC.